The present T cell receptor beta chain was sequenced within a study of blood T cells in healthy people across ages. Sample-barcoded 5' priming and a J-beta primer mix drove a second PCR of about 6 to 11 cycles. TCRdb called the 5' RACE reads again in MiXCR, with one record for every CDR3 protein. The data contain about 780,000 distinct CDR3 sequences, 25% to 30% of them singletons. There are a few counts of this clonotype. This sample also belongs to another study, concerning T cells of mothers and their children.

The receptor was isolated from a boy aged 5 to 17 in good health. The sample taken for sequencing was blood.

The CDR3 bases are TGTGCCAGCTCACCATATTTGGGACAGGGAGGATCTGGGGCCAACGTCCTGACTTTC. This encodes CASSPYLGQGGSGANVLTF. This chain joins TRBV18 and TRBJ2-6; TRBD1 matches at 9 bases. From germline, CDR1 is KGHSH and CDR2 LQKENI. V was clipped by 2 bases and J by 1 base; unmatched bases: 9. The CDR3 covers 19 residues.